The 17 T cell receptor beta chains below all came from one sample that was sequenced in a study of memory CD4+ T cells and cytomegalovirus serostatus. Profiling relied on immunoSEQ multiplex PCR, and the TCRdb table lists in-frame clones only, not all of them. The sample contains under 50,000 clones, about 74% of which appear only once. Single viable CD3+CD4+CD8-CD45RO+ cells were sorted as the memory CD4+ T cells. The source material was memory CD4+ T cells from blood. The source of these receptors is an adult in good health and CMV-seropositive.

This clone has only one observation. The chain is built from TRBV4-2 and TRBJ2-1; D tentatively reads TRBD1 or TRBD2 (6 bases each). The germline gives CDR1 LGHNA, CDR2 YNFKEQ. V lost 1 base and J lost 2, with 12 bases in between. The CDR3 extends over 16 amino acids. The CDR3 spells CASSQGLGGPYNEQFF. In DNA form, the CDR3 reads TGTGCCAGCAGCCAAGGATTGGGGGGCCCCTACAATGAGCAGTTCTTC.

The chain couples TRBV5-6 to TRBJ1-1; D might be TRBD1 (5 bases). The CDR3 covers 14 residues. With 2 bases removed from V and 4 bases from J, the gap between germline ends came to 12 bases. Germline assignment: CDR1 SGHDT and CDR2 YYEEEE. CDR3 in DNA: TGTGCCAGCAGCTTCCCAATAAGGGGCACTGAAGCTTTCTTT. Protein sequence: CASSFPIRGTEAFF.

This clone came up a few times. CDR3: CASSRRGGRATETQYF. In nucleotides, the CDR3 is TGCGCCAGCAGCAGGCGAGGGGGCAGGGCGACGGAGACCCAGTACTTC. The rearrangement links TRBV4-1 to TRBJ2-5; 7 nucleotides agree with TRBD1. In germline, CDR1 is MGHRA, CDR2 YSYEKL. The CDR3 is 16 amino acids. V was pared by 5 bases and J by 5 bases, with 14 bases of the junction left unmatched.

The chain has TRBV9 and TRBJ1-5, with TRBD1 matching over 7 bases. The CDR3 has 14 amino acids. Per germline, CDR1 SGDLS and CDR2 YYNGEE. V was clipped by 3 bases and J by 7 bases; unmatched bases: 7. CDR3 residues: CASSATGLEQPQHF. For the CDR3, the DNA is TGTGCCAGCAGCGCGACAGGGTTGGAGCAGCCCCAGCATTTT.

V and J are TRBV5-6 and TRBJ2-2; 7 nucleotides align to TRBD2. The CDR3 extends over 17 amino acids. In germline, CDR1 is SGHDT, CDR2 YYEEEE. The trim removed 1 base at V and 0 bases at J, leaving 6 bases unmatched. The CDR3 is CASSLIWAGANTGELFF. CDR3 in DNA: TGTGCCAGCAGCTTGATTTGGGCGGGGGCGAACACCGGGGAGCTGTTTTTT.

The chain employs TRBV5-1 and TRBJ1-4, with a weak D call TRBD1 (5 bases). Germline CDR1 and CDR2: SGHRS and YFSETQ. This CDR3 comprises 16 residues. Deletions cut 0 bases from V and 5 bases from J, with 14 bases between. The CDR3 DNA is TGCGCCAGCAGCTTGGAATTAGTCGGGGGGAATGAAAAACTGTTTTTT. Translation: CASSLELVGGNEKLFF.

V is TRBV10-1 and J is TRBJ2-5, with D perhaps given as TRBD1 or TRBD2 (5 bases each). The CDR3 has 11 amino acids. Germline V gene data show CDR1 as WNHNN and CDR2 as SYGVQD (reference sequence). V was pared by 5 bases and J by 6 bases, with 7 bases between. The CDR3 DNA reads as TGCGCCAGCAGTTCGGGACAGACCCAGTACTTC. This translates into CASSSGQTQYF.

This chain links TRBV7-2 with TRBJ2-7; D is unresolved. The V and J ends lost 5 bases and 5 bases respectively, with 16 bases between them. This CDR3 contains 14 residues. The germline V gene has CDR1 SGHTA and CDR2 FQGNSA. As DNA, the CDR3 is TGTGCCAGCAGCCTTGACCCTGGAGAGAACGAGCAGTACTTC. It is translated as CASSLDPGENEQYF.

The J gene is TRBJ1-2, the V gene TRBV6-1, with D maybe TRBD1 (6 bases). This CDR3 is built from 11 residues. CDR1 is MNHNS, CDR2 SASEGT, per germline. V lost 5 bases, J lost 8 bases, and 9 bases lay in between. For the CDR3, the DNA is TGTGCCAGCAGTAACAGGGAGGGCTACACCTTC. The encoded protein is CASSNREGYTF.

The gene calls are TRBV9 and TRBJ1-1, with TRBD1 matching over 11 bases. Germline V CDR1 and CDR2: SGDLS, YYNGEE. The length of the CDR3 is 15 residues. The junction had 6 bases not matched to a gene; V was cut back by 1 base and J by 7 bases. CDR3 sequence reads: CASSVRDRGSDEAFF. The CDR3 bases are TGTGCCAGCAGCGTAAGGGACAGGGGGTCTGATGAAGCTTTCTTT.

This clone has only one observation. The J gene is TRBJ2-3, the V gene TRBV5-6; 8 bases fit TRBD2. V was clipped by 4 bases and J by 1 base; unmatched bases: 8. Germline CDR1 and CDR2: SGHDT and YYEEEE. CDR3 length equals 16 residues. The CDR3 DNA sequence: TGTGCCAGCAGCGAACCCGGGGGGGCTGGCACAGATACGCAGTATTTT. This sequence encodes CASSEPGGAGTDTQYF.

The chain has TRBV6-1 and TRBJ2-1; D may be TRBD1 or TRBD2 (5 bases each). The CDR3 runs 14 residues. The germline gives CDR1 MNHNS, CDR2 SASEGT. V was clipped by 5 bases and J by 5 bases, with 13 bases between them. DNA for the CDR3: TGTGCCAGCAGTTCCGGGACCGTGAACAATGAGCAGTTCTTC. Its protein is CASSSGTVNNEQFF.

V is TRBV6-1 and J is TRBJ2-1; 7 positions match TRBD1. J gave up 10 bases and V 5 bases, and 14 bases lay outside the gene matches. Germline loops: CDR1 MNHNS, CDR2 SASEGT. This CDR3 region has 15 residues. The CDR3 loop reads CASSLMGQSTPEQFF. Written as DNA, the CDR3 is TGTGCCAGCAGTTTAATGGGACAGTCAACTCCAGAGCAGTTCTTC.

The gene calls are TRBV6-1 and TRBJ2-5; D may be TRBD1 (6 bases). CDR1 is MNHNS and CDR2 is SASEGT in the germline V gene. This CDR3 spans 15 amino acids. Trimming left V 6 bases short and J 1 base short, with 15 bases between. The CDR3 region is CASRVQGHFQETQYF. The DNA of the CDR3 is TGTGCCAGCAGGGTGCAGGGACACTTCCAAGAGACCCAGTACTTC.

This clone was seen a few times. The J gene is TRBJ2-5, the V gene TRBV11-2; D not certain. The CDR3 is made up of 12 amino acids. CDR1 SGHAT and CDR2 FQNNGV come from the germline V gene. The V end was cut by 1 base, the J end by 5 bases, with 5 bases between. The CDR3 protein is CASSLVGETQYF. The DNA of the CDR3 is TGTGCCAGCAGCTTAGTAGGGGAGACCCAGTACTTC.

This clone has more than one count but fewer than ten. This sample includes further DNA sequences coding for the same CDR3. The chain carries TRBV18 and TRBJ1-1; D is unclear. Germline V lookup: CDR1 KGHSH, CDR2 LQKENI. V was pared by 3 bases and J by 2 bases, with 7 bases between. The CDR3 is made up of 13 amino acids. The CDR3 DNA reads TGTGCCAGCTCACCCGGCACTAACACTGAAGCTTTCTTT. As protein: CASSPGTNTEAFF.

In this sample, this clone turned up a few times. The chain links TRBV19 to TRBJ2-1; 12 nucleotides line up with TRBD2. From germline, CDR1 is LNHDA and CDR2 SQIVND (reference sequence). Unmatched junction bases numbered 8, after V lost 6 bases and J lost 5 bases. This CDR3 region has 16 residues. The CDR3 loop reads CASSHPLAGGHNEQFF. The CDR3 DNA reads TGTGCCAGTAGCCACCCACTAGCGGGGGGCCACAATGAGCAGTTCTTC.